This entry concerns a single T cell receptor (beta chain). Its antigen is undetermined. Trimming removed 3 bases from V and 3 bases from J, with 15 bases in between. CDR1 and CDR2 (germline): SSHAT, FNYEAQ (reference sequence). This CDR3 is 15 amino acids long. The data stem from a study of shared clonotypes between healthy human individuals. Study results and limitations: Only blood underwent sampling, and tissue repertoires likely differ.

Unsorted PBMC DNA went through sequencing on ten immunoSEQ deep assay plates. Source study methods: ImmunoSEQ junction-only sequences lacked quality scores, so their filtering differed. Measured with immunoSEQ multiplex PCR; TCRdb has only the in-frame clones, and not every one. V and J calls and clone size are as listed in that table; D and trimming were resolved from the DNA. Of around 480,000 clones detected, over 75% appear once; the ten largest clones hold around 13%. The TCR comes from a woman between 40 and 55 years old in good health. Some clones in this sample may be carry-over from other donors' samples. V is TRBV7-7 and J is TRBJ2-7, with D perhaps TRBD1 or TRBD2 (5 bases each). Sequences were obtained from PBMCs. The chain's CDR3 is CASSFQWGSNYEQYF. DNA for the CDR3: TGTGCCAGCAGCTTTCAATGGGGGTCGAACTACGAGCAGTACTTC.